This T cell receptor beta chain was captured by sequencing in a study of T cell responses to AZD1222 COVID-19 vaccine. TCRdb's copy holds only in-frame clones and misses some; the assay was immunoSEQ multiplex PCR. The sample includes 95,000 or so clones, approximately 91% of them seen just once. This CDR3 is 14 amino acids long. The germline V gene has CDR1 MNHEY and CDR2 SVGAGI. The ends were cut back, 6 bases at V and 0 bases at J, with 12 bases in the middle. The receptor was derived from an adult who received the AZD1222 COVID-19 vaccine. V gene TRBV6-5 combines with J gene TRBJ2-7; D perhaps matches TRBD2 (5 bases). Sequencing used peripheral blood, obtained 28 days after the second AZD1222 dose. The CDR3 loop is CASRTSPNSYEQYF. The CDR3, as DNA: TGTGCCAGCAGAACTAGTCCCAACTCCTACGAGCAGTACTTC.